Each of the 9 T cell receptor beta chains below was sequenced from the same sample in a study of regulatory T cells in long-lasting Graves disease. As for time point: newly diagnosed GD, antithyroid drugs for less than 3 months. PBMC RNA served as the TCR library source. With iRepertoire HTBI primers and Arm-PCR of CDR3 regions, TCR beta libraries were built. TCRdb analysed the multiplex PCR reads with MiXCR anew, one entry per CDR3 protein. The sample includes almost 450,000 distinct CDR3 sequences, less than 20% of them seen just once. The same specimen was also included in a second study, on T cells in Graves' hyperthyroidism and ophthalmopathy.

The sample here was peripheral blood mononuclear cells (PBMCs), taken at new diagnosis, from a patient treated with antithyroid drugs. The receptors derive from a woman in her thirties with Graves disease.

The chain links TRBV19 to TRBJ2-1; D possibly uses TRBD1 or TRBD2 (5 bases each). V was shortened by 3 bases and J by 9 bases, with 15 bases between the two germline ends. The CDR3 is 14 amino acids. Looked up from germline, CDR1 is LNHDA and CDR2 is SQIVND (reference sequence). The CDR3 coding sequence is TGTGCCAGTAGTATGGATAGAGGGACGGGTGAGCAGTTCTTC. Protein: CASSMDRGTGEQFF. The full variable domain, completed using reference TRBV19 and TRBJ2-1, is DGGITQSPKYLFRKEGQNVTLSCEQNLNHDAMYWYRQDPGQGLRLIYYSQIVNDFQKGDIAEGYSVSREKKESFPLTVTSAQKNPTAFYLCASSMDRGTGEQFFGPGTRLTVL.

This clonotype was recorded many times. CDR3 sequence: CASSLGQGAREQYF. CDR3 nucleotide sequence: TGTGCCAGCTCACTTGGACAGGGGGCTAGGGAGCAGTACTTC. The chain recombines TRBV18 with TRBJ2-7; 11 bases are a match to TRBD1. CDR1 is KGHSH, CDR2 LQKENI, per germline. The CDR3 sequence is 14 residues long. Unmatched junction bases numbered 6, after V lost 4 bases and J lost 7 bases. Drawing the rest from reference TRBV18 and TRBJ2-7, the complete variable domain is NAGVMQNPRHLVRRRGQEARLRCSPMKGHSHVYWYRQLPEEGLKFMVYLQKENIIDESGMPKERFSAEFPKEGPSILRIQQVVRGDSAAYFCASSLGQGAREQYFGPGTRLTVT.

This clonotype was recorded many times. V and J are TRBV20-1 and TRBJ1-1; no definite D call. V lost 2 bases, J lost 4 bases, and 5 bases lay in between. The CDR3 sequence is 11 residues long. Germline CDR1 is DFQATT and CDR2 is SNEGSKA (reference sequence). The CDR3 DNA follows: TGCAGTGCTAGACCGAGCACTGAAGCTTTCTTT. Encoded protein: CSARPSTEAFF.

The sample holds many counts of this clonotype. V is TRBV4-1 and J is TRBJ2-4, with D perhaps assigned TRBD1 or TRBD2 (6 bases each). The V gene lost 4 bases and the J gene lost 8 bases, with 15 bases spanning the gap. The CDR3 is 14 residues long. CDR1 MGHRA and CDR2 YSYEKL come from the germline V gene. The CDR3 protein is CASSLGASDDIQYF. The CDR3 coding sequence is TGCGCCAGCAGCCTGGGGGCTAGCGACGACATTCAGTACTTC.

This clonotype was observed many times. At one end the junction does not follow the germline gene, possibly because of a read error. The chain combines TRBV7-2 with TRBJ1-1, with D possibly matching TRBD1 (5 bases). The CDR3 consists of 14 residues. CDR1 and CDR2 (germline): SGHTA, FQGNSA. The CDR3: CASSQDPPRDQAFF. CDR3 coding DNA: TGCGCCAGCAGCCAAGACCCCCCACGGGACCAAGCTTTCTTT.

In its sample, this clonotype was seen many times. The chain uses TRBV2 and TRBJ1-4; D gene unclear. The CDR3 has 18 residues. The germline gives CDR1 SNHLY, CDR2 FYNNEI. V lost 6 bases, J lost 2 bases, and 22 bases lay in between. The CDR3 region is CASSPPHGRAATNEKLFF. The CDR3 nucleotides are TGTGCCAGCAGCCCCCCCCACGGGAGGGCCGCTACTAATGAAAAACTGTTTTTT.

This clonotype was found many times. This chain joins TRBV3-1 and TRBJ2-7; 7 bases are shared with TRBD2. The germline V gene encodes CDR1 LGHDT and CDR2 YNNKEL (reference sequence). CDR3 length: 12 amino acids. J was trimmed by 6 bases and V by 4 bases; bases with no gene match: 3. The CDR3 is CASSRTRGEQYF. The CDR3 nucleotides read TGTGCCAGCAGCCGGACTAGAGGCGAGCAGTACTTC.

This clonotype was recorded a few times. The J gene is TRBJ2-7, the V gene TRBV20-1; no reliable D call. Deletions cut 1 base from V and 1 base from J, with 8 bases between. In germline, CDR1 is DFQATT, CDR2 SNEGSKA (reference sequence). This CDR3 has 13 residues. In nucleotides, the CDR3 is TGCAGTGCTAGAGTCGTCCTTTCCTACGAGCAGTACTTC. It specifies CSARVVLSYEQYF.

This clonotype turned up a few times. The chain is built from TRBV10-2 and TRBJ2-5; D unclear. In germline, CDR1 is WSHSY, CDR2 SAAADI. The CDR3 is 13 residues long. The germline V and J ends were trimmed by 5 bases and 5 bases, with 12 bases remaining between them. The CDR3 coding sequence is TGCGCCAGCAGTCGACAAAGGCTGGAGACCCAGTACTTC. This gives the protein CASSRQRLETQYF.